One sample yielded the 10 T cell receptor beta chains listed below, sequenced in a study of T cells in narcolepsy. Sequencing was performed with immunoSEQ multiplex PCR; in TCRdb, only in-frame clones are kept and a portion is missing. The table has about 32,000 clones, almost 80% seen once. Source material: memory (CD45RA-) CD4+ T cells from blood. The receptors originated from a human donor in good health.

The J gene is TRBJ1-1, the V gene TRBV2; D is possibly TRBD1 (6 bases). V shed 8 bases and J shed 7 bases, with 17 bases lying between them. Per the germline V gene, CDR1 is SNHLY and CDR2 is FYNNEI. The CDR3 length is 13 residues. CDR3 sequence: CASPGGQLHEAFF. In DNA, the CDR3 is TGTGCCAGCCCGGGAGGACAGCTTCATGAAGCTTTCTTT.

This clone was counted only a few times. The genes are TRBV4-1 and TRBJ1-1, with D maybe TRBD1 (5 bases). The CDR3 consists of 22 residues. Germline-derived CDR1 and CDR2 are MGHRA and YSYEKL. V dropped 4 bases and J dropped 1 base, with 34 bases sitting between them. CDR3 DNA sequence: TGCGCCAGCAGCCCCATATTGCTGAGGGGTCGAACACTGAAGGGGTCGAACACTGAAGCTTTCTTT. As protein: CASSPILLRGRTLKGSNTEAFF.

This sequence joins TRBV7-8 and TRBJ1-2; the D is unclear. CDR1 is SGHVS, CDR2 FQNEAQ, per germline. The V end was cut by 3 bases, the J end by 2 bases, with 10 bases between. This CDR3 region has 14 residues. The CDR3 here is CASSFRETNYGYTF. DNA for the CDR3: TGTGCCAGCAGCTTCCGGGAAACGAACTATGGCTACACCTTC.

This clone has a single count. This chain links TRBV2 with TRBJ2-5; D is unresolved. The J call is doubtful: the DNA matches TRBJ2-7 better. There are 14 residues in the CDR3. From germline, CDR1 is SNHLY and CDR2 FYNNEI. The CDR3 DNA is TGTGCCAGCTTCCCCCAGGAGCGTTCCTACGAGCAGTACTTC. Residues: CASFPQERSYEQYF.

The chain employs TRBV19 and TRBJ1-5; no definite D call. Trimming took off 7 bases at V and 3 bases at J, with 13 bases between the two ends. The CDR3 totals 14 residues. Germline assignment: CDR1 LNHDA and CDR2 SQIVND (reference sequence). The chain's CDR3 is CASKDRENNQPQHF. CDR3 sequence (DNA): TGTGCCAGTAAAGACCGGGAGAACAATCAGCCCCAGCATTTT.

The J gene is TRBJ1-2, the V gene TRBV5-1; TRBD1 matches 8 bases. There are 14 residues in the CDR3. The V and J ends lost 0 bases and 6 bases, in that order; junction bases with no gene match: 4. Germline assignment: CDR1 SGHRS and CDR2 YFSETQ. In nucleotides, the CDR3 is TGCGCCAGCAGCTTGGTCAGGGGGCAGGATGGCTACACCTTC. It is translated as CASSLVRGQDGYTF. The entire variable domain, with the rest obtained from reference TRBV5-1 and TRBJ1-2, is as follows: KAGVTQTPRYLIKTRGQQVTLSCSPISGHRSVSWYQQTPGQGLQFLFEYFSETQRNKGNFPGRFSGRQFSNSRSEMNVSTLELGDSALYLCASSLVRGQDGYTFGSGTRLTVV.

This chain connects TRBV12-5 to TRBJ1-1, with D unresolved. This CDR3 spans 13 amino acids. CDR1 LGHNT and CDR2 FRNRAP come from the germline V gene. Trimming removed 1 base at V and 4 bases at J, with 7 bases between. In nucleotides, the CDR3 is TGTGCTAGTGGTTTGGCGTTAGGCACTGAAGCTTTCTTT. Encoded protein: CASGLALGTEAFF.

This clone turned up a few times. This chain uses TRBV7-8 with TRBJ1-5; D is perhaps TRBD1 (5 bases). This CDR3 contains 15 residues. CDR1 and CDR2 (germline): SGHVS, FQNEAQ. The V gene lost 2 bases and the J gene lost 3 bases, with 11 bases spanning the gap. This chain's CDR3 is CASSLLAGNNQPQHF. The CDR3 DNA reads as TGTGCCAGCAGCTTATTGGCAGGGAACAATCAGCCCCAGCATTTT.

Only one count was recorded for this clone. The chain couples TRBV11-3 to TRBJ1-1; tentatively, D is TRBD1 (5 bases). Trimming shortened V by 4 bases and J by 1 base, and 7 bases separated the two germline ends. The germline CDR1 and CDR2 sequences are SGHNT and YENEEA. This CDR3 comprises 13 residues. CDR3 coding DNA: TGTGCCAGCAGCTCGGGGCCGAACACTGAAGCTTTCTTT. Amino acid sequence: CASSSGPNTEAFF.

The chain carries TRBV9 and TRBJ2-2, with unresolved D. The V end was cut by 3 bases, the J end by 8 bases, with 14 bases between. The germline gives CDR1 SGDLS, CDR2 YYNGEE. This CDR3 has 14 amino acids. CDR3 coding DNA: TGTGCCAGCAGCGCCGCTAGTGCCCTTGGGGAGCTGTTTTTT. Translating gives CASSAASALGELFF.